These 18 T cell receptor beta chains originate from one sample sequenced in a study of T-cell memory formation after mild COVID-19. TCRdb redid the calling of the 5' RACE reads with MiXCR, one entry per CDR3 protein. The sample records nearly 110,000 distinct CDR3 sequences, under 15% being singletons. The source material was PBMCs or a T cell subset sorted from them (not recorded which). The receptor source for this set is a man younger than 35 who had mild COVID-19 (a few samples of this study predate the infection). Cell type and time point are not known.

This clonotype was counted a few times. One junction end disagrees with the germline gene, perhaps due to a read error. The chain carries TRBV7-9 and TRBJ2-5; D gene uncertain. CDR3 length equals 11 residues. From germline, CDR1 is SEHNR and CDR2 FQNEAQ (reference sequence). The CDR3 DNA follows: TGTGCCAGCAGCTTAGGAACGCCCGAGAACTTC. Translated, it gives CASSLGTPENF.

This clonotype was picked up a small number of times. The chain links TRBV7-3 to TRBJ2-3; D uncertain. Trimming shortened V by 0 bases and J by 2 bases, and 3 bases separated the two germline ends. This CDR3 has 13 residues. The V gene's germline CDR1 is SGHTA and CDR2 FQGTGA. The DNA for the CDR3 is TGTGCCAGCAGCTTAACGAACACAGATACGCAGTATTTT. Protein sequence: CASSLTNTDTQYF.

This clonotype occurred many times. The chain combines TRBV12-3 or TRBV12-4 with TRBJ2-5, with D perhaps TRBD1 or TRBD2 (7 bases each). The CDR3 is 15 amino acids. Trimming stripped 4 bases from V and 4 bases from J, with 16 bases between. The CDR3 DNA sequence: TGTGCCAGCAGTTCCCCCGACAGGGAGGGAGAGACCCAGTACTTC. Its translation: CASSSPDREGETQYF.

There are a few counts of this clonotype. This chain links TRBV7-9 with TRBJ2-1; D is undetermined. The CDR3 extends over 10 amino acids. V gave up 4 bases and J gave up 8 bases, with 3 bases separating them. Per germline, CDR1 SEHNR and CDR2 FQNEAQ (reference sequence). Here the CDR3 reads CASSSDEQFF. CDR3 in DNA: TGTGCCAGCAGCTCTGATGAGCAGTTCTTC.

The CDR3 spells CASSYGYLIEQYF. The CDR3 DNA is TGTGCCAGCAGTTACGGGTATTTGATCGAGCAGTACTTC. The V and J genes are TRBV6-5 and TRBJ2-7; D gene uncertain. The CDR3 sequence is 13 residues long. The germline V gene encodes CDR1 MNHEY and CDR2 SVGAGI. V was shortened by 2 bases and J by 6 bases, with 11 bases between the two germline ends.

This clonotype was seen a handful of times. At one end the junction does not follow the germline gene, possibly because of a read error. This chain uses TRBV2 with TRBJ2-5, with TRBD1 identical over 10 bases. CDR1 is SNHLY and CDR2 is FYNNEI in the germline V gene. The CDR3 is made up of 11 amino acids. The DNA for the CDR3 is TGTGCCAGCAGCCCCGGGACAGGGGATTTCTTC. Translating it yields CASSPGTGDFF.

V gene TRBV5-6 combines with J gene TRBJ2-5, with D possibly TRBD1 on 5 matching bases. V was shortened by 0 bases and J by 2 bases, with 8 bases between the two germline ends. From germline, CDR1 is SGHDT and CDR2 YYEEEE. This CDR3 is 14 amino acids long. CDR3 sequence reads: CASSLEGIQETQYF. Written as DNA, the CDR3 is TGTGCCAGCAGCTTGGAGGGGATTCAAGAGACCCAGTACTTC.

The CDR3 nucleotides are TGTGCCAGCAGTGGAACCGACAGGGGAAACGCTGAAGCTTTCTTT. This gives the protein CASSGTDRGNAEAFF. V usage is TRBV28 and J usage is TRBJ1-1; 8 nucleotides line up with TRBD1. J lost 6 bases, V lost 5 bases, and 11 bases had no gene match. Germline V CDR1 and CDR2: MDHEN, SYDVKM. The CDR3 has 15 amino acids.

The genes are TRBV4-1 and TRBJ2-3; the match to TRBD1 covers 7 bases. This CDR3 is 14 amino acids long. The germline gives CDR1 MGHRA, CDR2 YSYEKL. V shed 4 bases and J 4 bases; nucleotides not matched to a gene: 5. The DNA of the CDR3 is TGCGCCAGCAGCCCGATAGGGGGCGCAGATACGCAGTATTTT. Its translation is CASSPIGGADTQYF.

As concerns this clonotype: At one of its ends the junction is not consistent with the germline gene, which may arise from a read error. The rearrangement joins TRBV4-2 to TRBJ2-5; no definite D call. This CDR3 comprises 16 residues. In germline, CDR1 is LGHNA, CDR2 YNFKEQ. In DNA, the CDR3 is TGTGCCAGCAGCCAAGATCTGGCTGGGGTAGAAGAGACCAAGTACTTC. Translated: CASSQDLAGVEETKYF.

This clonotype was observed a few times. The chain is built from TRBV7-9 and TRBJ1-5, with D hard to call. The CDR3 covers 14 residues. V was pared by 5 bases and J by 3 bases, with 11 bases between. CDR1 and CDR2 (germline): SEHNR, FQNEAQ (reference sequence). The CDR3 reads CASSLGRVNQPQHF. As DNA, the CDR3 is TGTGCCAGCAGCCTCGGACGGGTCAATCAGCCCCAGCATTTT.

The table lists this clonotype with a few counts. The CDR3 region has the DNA TGCGCCAGCAGCAGAGGGGTGAACACTGAAGCTTTCTTT. This gives the protein CASSRGVNTEAFF. The chain recombines TRBV4-3 with TRBJ1-1; D possibly corresponds to TRBD1 (5 bases). V was shortened by 5 bases and J by 0 bases, with 7 bases between the two germline ends. There are 13 residues in the CDR3. Germline assignment: CDR1 LGHNA and CDR2 YSLEER.

This clonotype was observed a handful of times. V and J are TRBV5-4 and TRBJ2-5; D unresolved. The CDR3 contains 13 residues. Per germline, CDR1 SGHNT and CDR2 YYREEE (reference sequence). V was pared by 7 bases and J by 5 bases, with 15 bases between. In nucleotides, the CDR3 is TGTGCCAGCGGGCGTGAAGACGAGGAGACCCAGTACTTC. Protein: CASGREDEETQYF.

This clonotype showed up just a few times. One end of the junction does not line up with germline, which may come from a read error. The rearrangement joins TRBV7-8 to TRBJ1-4; 7 nucleotides agree with TRBD1. This CDR3 is built from 12 residues. The germline gives CDR1 SGHVS, CDR2 FQNEAQ. CDR3 sequence (DNA): TGTGCCAGCAGCGCAGGATCAGGGGGGGTCGTCTTT. Amino acid sequence: CASSAGSGGVVF.

This clonotype has just a few counts. The chain uses TRBV29-1 and TRBJ2-1; TRBD2 agrees at 12 bases. Germline V gives CDR1 SQVTM, CDR2 ANQGSEA. V lost 8 bases, J lost 8 bases, and 13 bases stayed unmatched. The CDR3 runs 15 residues. The CDR3 DNA reads as TGCAGCCACCCTCGATCCGCTAGCGGGGGGGATGAGCAGTTCTTC. This encodes CSHPRSASGGDEQFF.

This clonotype came up a few times. The chain recombines TRBV27 with TRBJ2-1; 9 bases are a match to TRBD2. J gave up 8 bases and V 5 bases, and 4 bases lay outside the gene matches. This CDR3 contains 13 residues. Per the germline V gene, CDR1 is MNHEY and CDR2 is SMNVEV (reference sequence). This chain's CDR3 is CASSAGGPHEQFF. CDR3 in DNA: TGTGCCAGCAGTGCGGGGGGGCCCCATGAGCAGTTCTTC.

This clonotype was found a few times. This sequence joins TRBV5-1 and TRBJ2-2, with a possible D match to TRBD1 (6 bases). CDR3 length: 19 residues. V was pared by 1 base and J by 0 bases, with 19 bases between. Germline V gene data show CDR1 as SGHRS and CDR2 as YFSETQ. The CDR3 region is CASSLTRTEVLPNTGELFF. CDR3 nucleotides: TGCGCCAGCAGCTTGACCCGGACAGAAGTACTTCCGAACACCGGGGAGCTGTTTTTT.

This clonotype has only a few counts. The chain employs TRBV6-2 or TRBV6-3 and TRBJ1-5, with 8 bases aligning to TRBD1. The V gene end was trimmed by 11 bases and the J gene end by 0 bases; junction bases not matched to a gene: 6. This CDR3 spans 14 amino acids. The V gene's germline CDR1 is MNHEY and CDR2 SVGEGT. The chain's CDR3 is CAVGQGNSNQPQHF. CDR3 nucleotides: TGTGCCGTTGGACAGGGCAATAGCAATCAGCCCCAGCATTTT.